This entry concerns a single T cell receptor beta chain. The antigen is undetermined. The data originate from a study of OX40 agonist ivuxolimab in advanced cancers. Across the whole study: With a range of roughly 23 to 85, age averaged roughly 61 years, and around 83% were male. Study-wide results and limits: CD8+ T cells showed, on average, more clonal expansion than CD4+ cells.

CDR3 length: 17 residues. Germline V gene data show CDR1 as SGHNT and CDR2 as YENEEA. V lost 4 bases to trimming and J lost 10 bases; unmatched junction nucleotides: 15. Sequenced by immunoSEQ multiplex PCR; TCRdb stores in-frame clones only, minus some. This table has about 76,000 clones, 85% appearing once. This rearrangement joins TRBV11-3 to TRBJ2-1; 11 bases are shared with TRBD2. The sequence derives from an adult with an advanced solid tumor such as melanoma, head and neck, liver or kidney cancer. Sequenced material: CD4+ or CD8+ T cells sorted from blood, taken in a trial of the OX40 agonist ivuxolimab. The CDR3 spells CASSSPWAGLADLEQFF. CDR3 in DNA: TGTGCCAGCAGCTCCCCCTGGGCGGGACTAGCGGACCTCGAGCAGTTCTTC.